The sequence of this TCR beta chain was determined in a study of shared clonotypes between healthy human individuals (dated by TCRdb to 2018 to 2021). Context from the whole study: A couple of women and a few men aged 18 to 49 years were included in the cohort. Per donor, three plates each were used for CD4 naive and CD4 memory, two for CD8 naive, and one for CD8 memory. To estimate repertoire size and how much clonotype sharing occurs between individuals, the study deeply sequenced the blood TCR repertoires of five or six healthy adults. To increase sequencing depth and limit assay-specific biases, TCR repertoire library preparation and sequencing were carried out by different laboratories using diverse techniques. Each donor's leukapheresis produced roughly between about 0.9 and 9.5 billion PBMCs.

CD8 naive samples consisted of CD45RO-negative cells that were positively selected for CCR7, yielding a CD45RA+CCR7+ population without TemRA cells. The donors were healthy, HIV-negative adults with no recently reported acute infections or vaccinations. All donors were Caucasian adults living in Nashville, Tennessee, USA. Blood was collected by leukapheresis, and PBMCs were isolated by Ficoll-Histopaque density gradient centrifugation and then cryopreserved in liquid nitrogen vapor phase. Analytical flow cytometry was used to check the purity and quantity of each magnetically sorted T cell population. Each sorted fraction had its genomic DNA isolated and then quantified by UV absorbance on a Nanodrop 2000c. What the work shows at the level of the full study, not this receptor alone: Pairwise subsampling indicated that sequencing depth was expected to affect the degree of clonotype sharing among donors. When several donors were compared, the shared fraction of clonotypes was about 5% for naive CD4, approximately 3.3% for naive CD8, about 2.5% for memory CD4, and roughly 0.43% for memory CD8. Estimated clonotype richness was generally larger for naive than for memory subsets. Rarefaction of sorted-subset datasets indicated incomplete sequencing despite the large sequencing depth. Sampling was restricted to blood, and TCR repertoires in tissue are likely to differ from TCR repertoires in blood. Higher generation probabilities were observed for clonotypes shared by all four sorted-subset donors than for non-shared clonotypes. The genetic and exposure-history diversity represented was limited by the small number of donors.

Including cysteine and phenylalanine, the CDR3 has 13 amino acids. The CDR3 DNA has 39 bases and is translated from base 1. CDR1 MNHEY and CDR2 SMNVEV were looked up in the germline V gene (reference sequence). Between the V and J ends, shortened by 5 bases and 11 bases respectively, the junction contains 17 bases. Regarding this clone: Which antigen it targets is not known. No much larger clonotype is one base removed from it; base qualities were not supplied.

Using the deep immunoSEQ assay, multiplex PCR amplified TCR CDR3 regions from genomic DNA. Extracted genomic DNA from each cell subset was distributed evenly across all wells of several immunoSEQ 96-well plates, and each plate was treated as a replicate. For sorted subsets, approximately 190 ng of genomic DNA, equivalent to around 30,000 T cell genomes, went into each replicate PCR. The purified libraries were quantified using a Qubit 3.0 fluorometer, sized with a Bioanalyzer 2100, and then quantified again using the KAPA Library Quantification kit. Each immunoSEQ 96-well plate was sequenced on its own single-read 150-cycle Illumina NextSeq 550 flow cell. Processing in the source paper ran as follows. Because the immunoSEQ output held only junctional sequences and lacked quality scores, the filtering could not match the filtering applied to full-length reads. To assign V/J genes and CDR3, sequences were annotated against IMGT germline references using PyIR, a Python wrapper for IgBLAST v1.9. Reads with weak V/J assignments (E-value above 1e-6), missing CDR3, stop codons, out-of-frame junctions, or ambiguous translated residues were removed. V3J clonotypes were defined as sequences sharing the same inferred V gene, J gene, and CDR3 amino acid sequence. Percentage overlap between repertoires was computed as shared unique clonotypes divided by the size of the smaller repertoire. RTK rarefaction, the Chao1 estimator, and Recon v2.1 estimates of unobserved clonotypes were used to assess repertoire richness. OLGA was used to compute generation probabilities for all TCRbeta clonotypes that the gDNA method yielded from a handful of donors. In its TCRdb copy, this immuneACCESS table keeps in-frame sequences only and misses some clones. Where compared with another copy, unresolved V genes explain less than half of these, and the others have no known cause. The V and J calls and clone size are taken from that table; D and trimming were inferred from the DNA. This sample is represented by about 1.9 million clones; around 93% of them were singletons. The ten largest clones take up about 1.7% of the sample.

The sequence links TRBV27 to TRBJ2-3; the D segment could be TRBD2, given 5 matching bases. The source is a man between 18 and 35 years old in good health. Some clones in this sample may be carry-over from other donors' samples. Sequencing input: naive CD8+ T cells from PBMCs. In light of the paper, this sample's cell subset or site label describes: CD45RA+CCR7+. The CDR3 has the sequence CASSPSPGLGQYF. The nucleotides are TGTGCCAGCAGTCCCTCCCCGGGGTTGGGGCAGTATTTT.